This T cell receptor (beta chain) was found in a study of PD-1 blockade in classical Hodgkin lymphoma. General study points: Prior to therapy, complete responders displayed diversity much like that of newly diagnosed patients.

With no exception, relapse followed autologous stem cell transplantation in all patients, and brentuximab vedotin exposure varied. Regarding this clone: Its matching antigen is unknown.

Only in-frame clones appear in the TCRdb table, and some are missing; sequencing was by immunoSEQ multiplex PCR. Of tens of thousands of clones in the sample, about four fifths were seen once. In germline, CDR1 is SGHDT, CDR2 YYEEEE. V was cut by 1 base and J by 5 bases, with 6 bases left in between. The length of the CDR3 is 13 residues. Specimen: peripheral blood mononuclear cells (PBMCs), collected before the second cycle of nivolumab. The chain uses TRBV5-6 and TRBJ1-4; D gene ambiguous. The origin of this receptor is a human donor with classical Hodgkin lymphoma. The CDR3 DNA reads TGTGCCAGCAGCTTGAAGTGGAATGAAAAACTGTTTTTT. Its translation is CASSLKWNEKLFF.